A selection of T cell receptor beta chains follows, all from one sample in a study of Ad26.COV2.S vaccination and SARS-CoV-2 variants. TCRdb's table, derived via immunoSEQ multiplex PCR, lists solely in-frame clones and lacks some. The profile covers 360,000 or so clones, with approximately 89% appearing a single time and approximately 1.9% taken by the ten largest. Sequences were derived from peripheral blood, sampled in a trial of Ad26.COV2.S vaccine versus placebo. Receptor source: a person between 18 and 65 years old who received the Ad26.COV2.S COVID-19 vaccine or a placebo. Both conserved end residues are part of each CDR3. A D gene is named only where the DNA matches it firmly.

TRBD2	13	TRBV30	TRBJ2-1	CARQLAGVNEQFF
.	15	TRBV7-6	TRBJ2-3	CASGAYGVSTDTQYF
TRBD2	16	TRBV5-1	TRBJ2-3	CASSPGLAGGTDTQYF
.	12	TRBV7-9	TRBJ2-1	CASSLGVNEQFF
.	14	TRBV19	TRBJ2-7	CASSLRTASYEQYF
TRBD1	16	TRBV2	TRBJ1-5	CASSDDRARGNQPQHF
.	15	TRBV27	TRBJ2-3	CASSLTSFRPDTQYF
TRBD1	16	TRBV30	TRBJ1-2	CAWSGSSGQANYGYTF
TRBD2	20	TRBV13	TRBJ2-4	CASSSLAGGSLPLAKNIQYF
TRBD1	16	TRBV27	TRBJ1-5	CASSRWTGDSNQPQHF
.	15	TRBV4-2	TRBJ2-7	CASSQEGSESYEQYF
.	15	TRBV7-3	TRBJ2-2	CASSQSGANTGELFF
.	15	TRBV15	TRBJ2-7	CATSRGGAGNYEQYF
.	15	TRBV3-1/TRBV3-2	TRBJ2-7	CASSLQLRSSYEQYF
TRBD1	15	TRBV28	TRBJ2-7	CASSLWRQGTYEQYF
TRBD2	14	TRBV29-1	TRBJ2-7	CSALTSGFSYEQYF
.	14	TRBV5-6	TRBJ1-4	CASSLMTINEKLFF
.	17	TRBV28	TRBJ1-5	CASSRHTPTGNNQPQHF
.	13	TRBV11-2	TRBJ2-5	CASSSGPKGTQYF
.	14	TRBV7-3	TRBJ2-1	CASSPSYGKGEQFF
.	14	TRBV27	TRBJ2-7	CASRRFQGTYEQYF
.	14	TRBV27	TRBJ1-4	CASSPDGEGEKLFF
TRBD2	18	TRBV5-8	TRBJ2-3	CASSLDRAGAPRGDTQYF
TRBD2	16	TRBV18	TRBJ2-1	CASSPNIAGANNEQFF
TRBD1	13	TRBV10-3	TRBJ2-1	CAIRGQGYNEQFF
.	14	TRBV30	TRBJ2-6	CAWRMWEGANVLTF
TRBD2	16	TRBV5-1	TRBJ2-1	CASSLGLAVGYNEQFF
.	13	TRBV4-3	TRBJ1-1	CASSQDLAGRAFF
TRBD1	16	TRBV28	TRBJ1-2	CASSSRDSLFTYGYTF
.	13	TRBV12-3/TRBV12-4	TRBJ1-1	CASSFGGGTEAFF
TRBD2	15	TRBV6-1	TRBJ2-1	CASSESGTSDNEQFF
TRBD2	15	TRBV4-2	TRBJ2-3	CASSLRLAGVETQYF
TRBD2	17	TRBV14	TRBJ2-1	CASSQDTQREIGNEQFF
.	13	TRBV7-3	TRBJ1-6	CASSLIANSPLHF
TRBD2	14	TRBV18	TRBJ2-7	CASSRLAGGSEQYF
.	13	TRBV7-8	TRBJ2-7	CASSFDRRYEQYF
TRBD1	14	TRBV4-2	TRBJ1-4	CASSQGDRGEKLFF
TRBD2	12	TRBV29-1	TRBJ2-3	CSVAPGLGSQYF
TRBD2	13	TRBV7-2	TRBJ2-7	CASKIAGGYEQYF
TRBD2	15	TRBV30	TRBJ2-7	CAWGAWTSGSNKQYF
.	14	TRBV28	TRBJ2-2	CASSLAMGTGELFF
.	16	TRBV28	TRBJ1-4	CASSYSIGGANEKLFF
.	13	TRBV11-1	TRBJ2-5	CASSPRGQETQYF
TRBD2	16	TRBV19	TRBJ2-1	CASSIEAAGGGNEQFF
TRBD2	15	TRBV28	TRBJ2-7	CASSPAGVVSHEQYF
.	16	TRBV27	TRBJ2-1	CASKSIGSEGGHEQFF